These T cell receptor beta chains were read from a single sample in a study of cytomegalovirus exposure and HLA in healthy donors. Data came from immunoSEQ multiplex PCR; TCRdb stores just in-frame clones and leaves some out. The table has more than 150,000 clones, 75% to 90% seen once; the top ten hold approximately 1.5%. Sequencing input: PBMCs. Every receptor here comes from a woman younger than 35 in good health and CMV-seronegative. The CDR3 runs from the conserved cysteine through the conserved F or W. The order of the fields is CDR3 protein, CDR3 DNA, clone size, V gene, D gene, J gene. D genes are given only for firm matches. Clone size, where shown, is once, few, many, or a class for clones that have expanded.

CSARDPNEQFF	TGCAGTGCTAGAGATCCGAATGAGCAGTTCTTC	-	TRBV20-1	-	TRBJ2-1
CASSRTGDRAEKLFF	TGTGCCAGCAGCCGCACCGGTGACAGGGCCGAAAAACTGTTTTTT	-	TRBV27	TRBD1	TRBJ1-4
CASSDRLDTQYF	TGTGCCAGCAGCGACAGGCTGGATACGCAGTATTTT	-	TRBV6-1	-	TRBJ2-3
CASSIPGTGSNTF	TGTGCCAGTAGTATCCCGGGGACCGGGAGTAACACCTTC	-	TRBV19	-	TRBJ1-2
CASNRNSGGRGSGELFF	TGTGCCAGTAACCGAAATAGCGGGGGCAGGGGGTCCGGGGAGCTGTTTTTT	-	TRBV7-2	TRBD2	TRBJ2-2
CASSLTDSGNTIYF	TGTGCCAGCAGCTTGACAGACTCTGGAAACACCATATATTTT	-	TRBV5-4	-	TRBJ1-3
CASAHGTGVFSPLHF	TGCGCCAGCGCTCATGGGACAGGGGTTTTTTCACCCCTCCACTTT	-	TRBV5-1	TRBD1	TRBJ1-6
CSVEVGRGRGGAFF	TGCAGCGTTGAAGTAGGGCGAGGGAGGGGGGGCGCTTTCTTT	once	TRBV29-1	-	TRBJ1-1
CATSVQDRGNEKLFF	TGTGCCACCAGCGTCCAGGACAGGGGGAATGAAAAACTGTTTTTT	-	TRBV15	TRBD1	TRBJ1-4
CASSPGTSGGARVVEFF	TGTGCCAGCAGTCCCGGGACTAGCGGGGGGGCCCGGGTGGTGGAGTTCTTC	-	TRBV28	TRBD2	TRBJ2-1
CASTWGQVRTEAFF	TGTGCCAGTACCTGGGGACAGGTACGGACTGAAGCTTTCTTT	few	TRBV19	TRBD1	TRBJ1-1
CASSLEGGQGRQPQHF	TGTGCCAGCAGCTTGGAGGGTGGACAGGGGAGGCAGCCCCAGCATTTT	few	TRBV5-5	TRBD1	TRBJ1-5
CSAGGNTEAFF	TGCAGTGCTGGGGGGAATACTGAAGCTTTCTTT	-	TRBV20-1	-	TRBJ1-1
CASSYERNYGYTF	TGTGCCAGCAGTTACGAGCGGAACTATGGCTACACCTTC	-	TRBV6-5	-	TRBJ1-2
CASSPEYGRGSHEQYF	TGCGCCAGCAGCCCCGAATATGGCAGGGGGTCCCACGAGCAGTACTTC	once	TRBV5-1	TRBD1	TRBJ2-7
CAWRTDTNEKLFF	TGTGCCTGGAGGACAGACACTAATGAAAAACTGTTTTTT	-	TRBV30	-	TRBJ1-4
CASSEGQGSYEQYF	TGCGCCAGCAGTGAAGGGCAGGGCTCCTACGAGCAGTACTTC	-	TRBV10-1	-	TRBJ2-7
CASRERDRVNTEAFF	TGTGCCAGCAGGGAACGGGACAGGGTGAACACTGAAGCTTTCTTT	-	TRBV28	TRBD1	TRBJ1-1
CASSVAVDTQYF	TGTGCCAGCAGCGTAGCGGTGGATACGCAGTATTTT	-	TRBV9	-	TRBJ2-3
CASSYLSPRLDYGYTF	TGTGCCAGCAGTTACCTATCACCCAGACTTGACTATGGCTACACCTTC	-	TRBV6-6	-	TRBJ1-2
CASSSDRGYEQYF	TGTGCCAGCAGTTCGGACAGGGGGTACGAGCAGTACTTC	-	TRBV6-1	TRBD1	TRBJ2-7
CASSLARGGAWADTQYF	TGTGCCAGCAGTTTGGCGCGCGGGGGGGCCTGGGCAGATACGCAGTATTTT	-	TRBV28	TRBD2	TRBJ2-3
CASSEWAGGQNEQFF	TGTGCCAGCAGTGAGTGGGCGGGGGGGCAGAATGAGCAGTTCTTC	-	TRBV2	TRBD2	TRBJ2-1
CASSVGGSNQPQHF	TGTGCCAGCAGCGTAGGAGGGTCCAATCAGCCCCAGCATTTT	-	TRBV9	-	TRBJ1-5
CASSGQGNYGYTF	TGCGCCAGCAGCGGACAGGGCAACTATGGCTACACCTTC	-	TRBV5-1	TRBD1	TRBJ1-2
CASSPDRVNTEAFF	TGTGCCAGCAGCCCCGACAGGGTCAACACTGAAGCTTTCTTT	-	TRBV6-5	TRBD1	TRBJ1-1
CASRRDRSSYNEQFF	TGTGCCAGTAGAAGAGACAGGAGCTCCTACAATGAGCAGTTCTTC	once	TRBV19	-	TRBJ2-1
CASGRGGPYNEQFF	TGTGCCAGCGGGCGGGGGGGCCCCTACAATGAGCAGTTCTTC	-	TRBV9	TRBD2	TRBJ2-1
CASSPTGWDTQYF	TGTGCCAGCAGCCCAACCGGGTGGGATACGCAGTATTTT	-	TRBV27	-	TRBJ2-3
CASSKGQGGSPLHF	TGTGCCAGTAGTAAAGGACAGGGCGGTTCACCCCTCCACTTT	-	TRBV19	TRBD1	TRBJ1-6
CASSGQGWQPQHF	TGTGCCAGCAGCGGACAGGGATGGCAGCCCCAGCATTTT	-	TRBV6-1	TRBD1	TRBJ1-5
CASSWGTGAYSNQPQHF	TGTGCCAGTAGTTGGGGGACAGGGGCCTATAGCAATCAGCCCCAGCATTTT	few	TRBV19	TRBD1	TRBJ1-5
CASSRGQEHTEAFF	TGTGCCAGCTCACGGGGACAGGAGCACACTGAAGCTTTCTTT	once	TRBV18	TRBD1	TRBJ1-1
CASRRDSNQPQHF	TGTGCCAGCAGGCGGGACAGCAATCAGCCCCAGCATTTT	-	TRBV2	-	TRBJ1-5
CASSRYDSSSGNTIYF	TGTGCCAGCAGCCGGTACGACAGCAGCTCTGGAAACACCATATATTTT	-	TRBV7-8	-	TRBJ1-3
CASSLMRARGAGDEQFF	TGTGCCAGCAGCTTAATGAGGGCGCGGGGGGCAGGCGATGAGCAGTTCTTC	-	TRBV7-8	TRBD2	TRBJ2-1
CASSLDTGGYEQYF	TGTGCCAGCAGCTTAGATACAGGGGGGTACGAGCAGTACTTC	-	TRBV7-6	TRBD1	TRBJ2-7
CASSFGQNYGYTF	TGTGCCAGCAGTTTCGGACAGAACTATGGCTACACCTTC	-	TRBV28	-	TRBJ1-2
CASSLGTGQASKGGYTF	TGTGCCAGCAGCTTAGGGACCGGACAGGCCTCGAAGGGCGGCTACACCTTC	-	TRBV11-2	TRBD1	TRBJ1-2
CASSLGDRGLETQYF	TGTGCCAGCAGCTTGGGGGACAGGGGGCTCGAGACCCAGTACTTC	-	TRBV5-8	TRBD1	TRBJ2-5
CASSQVTGWVNTEAFF	TGTGCCAGCAGCCAAGTGACAGGGTGGGTGAACACCGAAGCTTTCTTT	-	TRBV2	TRBD1	TRBJ1-1
CASSEGLAGGRFEQYF	TGTGCCAGCAGCGAAGGACTAGCGGGGGGGCGTTTCGAGCAGTATTTT	-	TRBV2	TRBD2	TRBJ2-3
CASSDQDVYGYTF	TGTGCCAGCAGTGATCAGGATGTCTATGGCTACACCTTC	-	TRBV6-1	-	TRBJ1-2
CASSERPEGGYTF	TGTGCCAGCAGTGAAAGGCCCGAGGGTGGCTACACCTTC	-	TRBV6-1	-	TRBJ1-2
CASSLSLVSRTGELFF	TGTGCCAGCAGCTTAAGTTTGGTTTCACGGACCGGGGAGCTGTTTTTT	-	TRBV7-8	-	TRBJ2-2
CSVDIAADTQYF	TGCAGCGTTGACATAGCTGCAGATACGCAGTATTTT	-	TRBV29-1	-	TRBJ2-3
CASSSPQGAYGYTF	TGTGCCAGCAGTTCCCCACAGGGGGCCTATGGCTACACCTTC	-	TRBV28	TRBD1	TRBJ1-2
CASSTGHRARHYEQYF	TGTGCCAGTAGTACGGGGCACAGGGCTCGTCACTACGAGCAGTACTTC	once	TRBV19	-	TRBJ2-7
CASSSPGGYEQYF	TGCGCCAGCAGCTCCCCAGGAGGGTACGAGCAGTACTTC	-	TRBV4-1	-	TRBJ2-7
CASSEARTGHYGYTF	TGTGCCAGCAGTGAAGCCCGGACAGGCCACTATGGCTACACCTTC	-	TRBV6-1	TRBD1	TRBJ1-2
CASSQQGAVNTEAFF	TGTGCCAGTAGTCAACAGGGGGCCGTTAACACTGAAGCTTTCTTT	once	TRBV19	TRBD1	TRBJ1-1